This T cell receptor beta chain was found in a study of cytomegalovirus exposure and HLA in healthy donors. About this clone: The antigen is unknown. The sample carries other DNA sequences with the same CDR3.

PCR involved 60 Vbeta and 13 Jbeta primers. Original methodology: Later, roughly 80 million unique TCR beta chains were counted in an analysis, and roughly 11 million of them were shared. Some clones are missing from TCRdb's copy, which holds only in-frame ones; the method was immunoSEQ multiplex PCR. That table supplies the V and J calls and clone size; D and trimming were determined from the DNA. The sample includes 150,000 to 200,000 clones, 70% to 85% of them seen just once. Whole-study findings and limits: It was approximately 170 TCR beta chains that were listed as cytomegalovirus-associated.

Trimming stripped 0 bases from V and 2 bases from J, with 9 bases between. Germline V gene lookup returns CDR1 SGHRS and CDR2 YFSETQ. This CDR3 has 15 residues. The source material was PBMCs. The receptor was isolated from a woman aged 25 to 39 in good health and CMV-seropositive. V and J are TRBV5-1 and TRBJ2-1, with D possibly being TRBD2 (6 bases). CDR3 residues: CASSLAGGTYNEQFF. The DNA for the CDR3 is TGCGCCAGCAGCTTGGCCGGAGGGACCTACAATGAGCAGTTCTTC.